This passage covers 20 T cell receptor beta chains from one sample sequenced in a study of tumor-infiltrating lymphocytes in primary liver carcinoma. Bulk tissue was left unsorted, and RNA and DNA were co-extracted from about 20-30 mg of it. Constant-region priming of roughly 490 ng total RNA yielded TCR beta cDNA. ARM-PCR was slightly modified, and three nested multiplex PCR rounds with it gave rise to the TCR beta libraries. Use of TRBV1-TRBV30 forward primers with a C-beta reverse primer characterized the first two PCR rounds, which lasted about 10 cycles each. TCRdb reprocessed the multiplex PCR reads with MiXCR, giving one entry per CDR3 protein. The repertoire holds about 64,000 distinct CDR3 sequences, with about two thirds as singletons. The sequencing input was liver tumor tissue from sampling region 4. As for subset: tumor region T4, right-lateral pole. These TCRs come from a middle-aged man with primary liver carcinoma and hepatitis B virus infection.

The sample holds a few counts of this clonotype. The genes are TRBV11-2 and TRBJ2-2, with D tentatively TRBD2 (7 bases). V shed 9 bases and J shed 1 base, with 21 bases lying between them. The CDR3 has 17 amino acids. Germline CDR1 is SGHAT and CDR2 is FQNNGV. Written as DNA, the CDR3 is TGTGCCAGTAGTTTAGCATTAGGGGGGGTGAACACCGGGGAGCTGTTTTTT. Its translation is CASSLALGGVNTGELFF.

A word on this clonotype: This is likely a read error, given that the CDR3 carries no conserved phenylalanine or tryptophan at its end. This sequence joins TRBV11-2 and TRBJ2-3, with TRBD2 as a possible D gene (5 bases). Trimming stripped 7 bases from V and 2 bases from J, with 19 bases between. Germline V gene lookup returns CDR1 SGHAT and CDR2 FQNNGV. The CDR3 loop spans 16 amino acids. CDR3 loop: CASNRLPINPTDTQYL. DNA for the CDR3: TGTGCCAGCAACCGACTACCCATCAACCCCACAGATACGCAGTATCTT.

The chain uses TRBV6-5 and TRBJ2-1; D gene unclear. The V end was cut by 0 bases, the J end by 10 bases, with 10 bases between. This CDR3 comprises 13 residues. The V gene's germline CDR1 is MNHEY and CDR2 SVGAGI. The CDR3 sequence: CASSYSNLYEQFF. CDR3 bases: TGTGCCAGCAGTTACTCTAATCTGTACGAGCAGTTCTTC.

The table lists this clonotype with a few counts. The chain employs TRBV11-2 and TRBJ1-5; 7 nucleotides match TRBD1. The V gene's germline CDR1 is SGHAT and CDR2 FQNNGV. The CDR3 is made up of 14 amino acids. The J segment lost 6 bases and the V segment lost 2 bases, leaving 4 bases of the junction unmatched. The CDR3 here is CASSLRGLGQPQHF. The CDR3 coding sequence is TGTGCCAGCAGCTTAAGGGGGCTCGGTCAGCCCCAGCATTTT.

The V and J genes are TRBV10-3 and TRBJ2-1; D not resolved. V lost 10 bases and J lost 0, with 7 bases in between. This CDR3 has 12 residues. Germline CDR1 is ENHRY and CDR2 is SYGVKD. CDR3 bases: TGTGCCAGCGAACCCTCCTACAATGAGCAGTTCTTC. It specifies CASEPSYNEQFF.

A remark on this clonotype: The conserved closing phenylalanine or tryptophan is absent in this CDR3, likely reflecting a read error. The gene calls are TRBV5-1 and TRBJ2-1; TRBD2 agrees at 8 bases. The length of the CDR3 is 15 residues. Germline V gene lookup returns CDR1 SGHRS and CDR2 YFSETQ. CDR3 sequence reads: CASSWGLVSYNEQFL. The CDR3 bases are TGCGCAAGCAGCTGGGGACTAGTATCCTACAATGAGCAGTTCCTC.

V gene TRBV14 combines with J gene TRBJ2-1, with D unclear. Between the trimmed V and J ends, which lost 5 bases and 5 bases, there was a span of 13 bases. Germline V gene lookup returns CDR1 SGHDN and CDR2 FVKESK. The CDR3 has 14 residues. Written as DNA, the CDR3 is TGTGCCAGCAGCAGGACCATCGCTGACAATGAGCAGTTCTTC. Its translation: CASSRTIADNEQFF.

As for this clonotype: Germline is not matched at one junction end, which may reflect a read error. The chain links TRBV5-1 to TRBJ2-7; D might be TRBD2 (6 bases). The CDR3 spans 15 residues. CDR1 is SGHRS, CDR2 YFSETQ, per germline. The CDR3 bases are TGCGCCGGCAGCGGGTCGTCGCAGGGACCCTACGAGCAGTACTTC. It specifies CAGSGSSQGPYEQYF.

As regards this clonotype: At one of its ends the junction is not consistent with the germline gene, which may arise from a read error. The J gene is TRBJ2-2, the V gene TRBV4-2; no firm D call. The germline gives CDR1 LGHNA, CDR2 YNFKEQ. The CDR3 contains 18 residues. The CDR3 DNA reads TGTGCTAGCAGCCAGCAGCGATTTAGTCATGTGAACACCGGGGAGCTGTTTTTT. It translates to CASSQQRFSHVNTGELFF.

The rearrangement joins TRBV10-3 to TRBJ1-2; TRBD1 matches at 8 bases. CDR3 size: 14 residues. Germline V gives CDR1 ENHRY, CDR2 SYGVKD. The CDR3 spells CVVVTGGSGGGYTF. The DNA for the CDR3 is TGTGTCGTCGTCACAGGGGGATCAGGGGGTGGCTACACCTTC.

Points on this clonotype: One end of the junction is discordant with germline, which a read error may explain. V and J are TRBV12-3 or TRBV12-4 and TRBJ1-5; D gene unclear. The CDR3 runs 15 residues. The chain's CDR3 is CASSFGKRSNRPQHF. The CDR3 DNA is TGTGCCAGCAGTTTTGGGAAAAGAAGCAATCGGCCCCAGCATTTT.

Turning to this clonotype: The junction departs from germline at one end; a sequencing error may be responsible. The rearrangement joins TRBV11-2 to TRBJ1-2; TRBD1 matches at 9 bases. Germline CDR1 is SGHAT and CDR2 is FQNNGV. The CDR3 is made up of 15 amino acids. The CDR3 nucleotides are TGTGTCAGCAGTTATACAGGGGGCTCCTCCCCTGTCTACACCTTC. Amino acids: CVSSYTGGSSPVYTF.

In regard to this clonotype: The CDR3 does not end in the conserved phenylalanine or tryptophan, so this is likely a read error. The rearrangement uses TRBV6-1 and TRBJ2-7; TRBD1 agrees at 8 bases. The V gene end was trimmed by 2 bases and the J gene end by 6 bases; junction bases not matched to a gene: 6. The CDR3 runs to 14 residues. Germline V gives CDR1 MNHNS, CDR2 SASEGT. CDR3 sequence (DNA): TGTGCCAGCAGTGAACCCGGACAGGGCGTCGAGCAGTACTTG. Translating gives CASSEPGQGVEQYL.

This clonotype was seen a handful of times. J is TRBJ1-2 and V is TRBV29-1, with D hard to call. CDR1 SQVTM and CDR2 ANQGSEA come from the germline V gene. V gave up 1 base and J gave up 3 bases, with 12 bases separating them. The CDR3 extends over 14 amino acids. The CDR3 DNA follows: TGCAGCGTTGAAGCAGACGGAGCGCACTATGGCTACACCTTC. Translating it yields CSVEADGAHYGYTF. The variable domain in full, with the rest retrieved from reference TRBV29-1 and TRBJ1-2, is SAVISQKPSRDICQRGTSLTIQCQVDSQVTMMFWYRQQPGQSLTLIATANQGSEATYESGFVIDKFPISRPNLTFSTLTVSNMSPEDSSIYLCSVEADGAHYGYTFGSGTRLTVV.

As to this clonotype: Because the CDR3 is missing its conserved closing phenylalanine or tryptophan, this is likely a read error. The CDR3 coding sequence is TGTGTCAGCAGCCAAACTCCTGACGGGGGGAAAGAGACCCAGTACCTA. This gives the protein CVSSQTPDGGKETQYL. The V gene is TRBV11-2, the J gene TRBJ2-5; TRBD2 aligns across 7 bases. The CDR3 runs to 16 residues. CDR1 and CDR2 from the germline V gene are SGHAT and FQNNGV.

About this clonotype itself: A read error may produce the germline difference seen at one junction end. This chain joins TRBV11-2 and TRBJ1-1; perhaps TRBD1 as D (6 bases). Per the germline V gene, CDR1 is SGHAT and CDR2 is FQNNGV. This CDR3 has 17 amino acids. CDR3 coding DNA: TGTGCCACCAGCTTAATGGGTACAGGGAAGTTAGTCCGTGAGGCCTTCTTT. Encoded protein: CATSLMGTGKLVREAFF.

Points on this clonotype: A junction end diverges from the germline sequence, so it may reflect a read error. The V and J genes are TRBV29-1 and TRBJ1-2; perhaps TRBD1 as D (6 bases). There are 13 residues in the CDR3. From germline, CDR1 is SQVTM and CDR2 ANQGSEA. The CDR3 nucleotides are TGCATCGTTGAAGGGGGTCCAATGCATGGCTGCACCTTC. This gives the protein CIVEGGPMHGCTF. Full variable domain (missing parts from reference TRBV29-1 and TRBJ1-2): SAVISQKPSRDICQRGTSLTIQCQVDSQVTMMFWYRQQPGQSLTLIATANQGSEATYESGFVIDKFPISRPNLTFSTLTVSNMSPEDSSIYLCIVEGGPMHGCTFGSGTRLTVV.

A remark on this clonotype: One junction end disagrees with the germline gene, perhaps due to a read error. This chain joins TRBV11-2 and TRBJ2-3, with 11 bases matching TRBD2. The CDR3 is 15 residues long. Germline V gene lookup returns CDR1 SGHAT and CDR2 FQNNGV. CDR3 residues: CASNLLAGDGDTQYF. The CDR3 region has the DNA TGTGCCAGCAACTTACTAGCGGGAGACGGCGATACGCAGTATTTT.

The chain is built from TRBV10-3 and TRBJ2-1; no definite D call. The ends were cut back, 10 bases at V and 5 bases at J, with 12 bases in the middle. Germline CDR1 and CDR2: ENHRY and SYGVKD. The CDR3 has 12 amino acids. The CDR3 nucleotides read TGTGCCAACCGAAACAGCAACAATGAGCAGTTCTTC. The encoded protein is CANRNSNNEQFF.

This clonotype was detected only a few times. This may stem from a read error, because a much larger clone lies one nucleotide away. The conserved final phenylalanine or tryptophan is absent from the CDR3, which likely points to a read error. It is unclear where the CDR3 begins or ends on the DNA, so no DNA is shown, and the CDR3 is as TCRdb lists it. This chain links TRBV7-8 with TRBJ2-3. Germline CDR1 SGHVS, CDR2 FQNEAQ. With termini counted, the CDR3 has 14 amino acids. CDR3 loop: CASSLVGITDTRYS.